These 12 T cell receptor beta chains share one sample of origin, sequenced in a study of T cells after yellow fever vaccination. One entry per CDR3 protein results from TCRdb running MiXCR on the 5' RACE reads. The sample records some 320,000 distinct CDR3 sequences, roughly 4.3% being singletons. The source was PBMCs, collected 5 days after the yellow fever booster vaccination. Receptors were obtained from a young man who received the YFV17D yellow fever vaccine.

This clonotype has a handful of counts. The chain links TRBV6-6 to TRBJ1-2, with 7 bases that match TRBD1. Germline trimming cut 6 bases from V and 4 bases from J; bases unmatched to any gene: 8. The CDR3 has 14 amino acids. Germline assignment: CDR1 MNHNY and CDR2 SVGAGI (reference sequence). The CDR3 bases are TGTGCCAGCAGCCCCGACAGGGAAGGCTATGGCTACACCTTC. Residues: CASSPDREGYGYTF.

This clonotype was seen at least ten times. The chain couples TRBV5-1 to TRBJ2-2; TRBD2 aligns across 8 bases. Germline assignment: CDR1 SGHRS and CDR2 YFSETQ. Losses at the gene ends were 1 base for V and 1 base for J; bases not matched to a gene: 0. This CDR3 comprises 15 residues. The CDR3 coding sequence is TGCGCCAGCAGCTTGACTAGCGGGAACACCGGGGAGCTGTTTTTT. It is translated as CASSLTSGNTGELFF.

The V and J genes are TRBV5-1 and TRBJ2-3; 8 bases are shared with TRBD1. CDR3 length: 15 amino acids. Germline loops: CDR1 SGHRS, CDR2 YFSETQ. The J segment lost 2 bases and the V segment lost 4 bases, leaving 6 bases of the junction unmatched. The CDR3 loop is CASSPDRGVTDTQYF. The CDR3 DNA reads as TGCGCCAGCAGCCCTGACAGGGGAGTCACAGATACGCAGTATTTT.

This clonotype was counted a few times. This sequence joins TRBV27 and TRBJ2-7, with TRBD2 identical over 9 bases. The CDR3 has 15 residues. Germline V gene data show CDR1 as MNHEY and CDR2 as SMNVEV (reference sequence). After removal of 5 bases from V and 3 bases from J, the junction contained 8 bases not matched to a gene. CDR3 DNA: TGTGCCAGCAGTGGGGAAGCGGGGGGTTTCTACGAGCAGTACGTC. This sequence encodes CASSGEAGGFYEQYV.

The table lists this clonotype with many counts. The chain employs TRBV6-1 and TRBJ2-1, with 9 bases aligning to TRBD2. V was pared by 11 bases and J by 10 bases, with 12 bases of the junction left unmatched. There are 13 residues in the CDR3. Per the germline V gene, CDR1 is MNHNS and CDR2 is SASEGT. The CDR3 loop is CASKVSGGLEQFF. The DNA for the CDR3 is TGTGCCTCCAAAGTCAGCGGGGGGCTCGAGCAGTTCTTC.

This clonotype occurred a few times. J is TRBJ1-2 and V is TRBV4-1; D is unresolved. Germline CDR1 is MGHRA and CDR2 is YSYEKL. V lost 0 bases to trimming and J lost 1 base, with 15 bases between them. CDR3 length: 17 amino acids. The CDR3 is CASSQDSQTIYNYGYTF. Written as DNA, the CDR3 is TGCGCCAGCAGCCAAGACTCCCAGACAATTTATAACTATGGCTACACCTTC.

The chain combines TRBV4-3 with TRBJ2-5; D call uncertain. CDR3 length: 16 amino acids. V was clipped by 0 bases and J by 1 base, with 12 bases between them. CDR1 is LGHNA and CDR2 is YSLEER in the germline V gene. The CDR3 spells CASSQDRWAVQETQYF. CDR3 nucleotides: TGCGCCAGCAGCCAAGACCGGTGGGCAGTCCAAGAGACCCAGTACTTC.

This clonotype was detected ten times or more. The chain has TRBV2 and TRBJ2-5, with no clear D. Per the germline V gene, CDR1 is SNHLY and CDR2 is FYNNEI. Trimming took off 4 bases at V and 1 base at J, with 7 bases between the two ends. This CDR3 is built from 13 residues. As DNA, the CDR3 is TGTGCCAGCAGTGTGGGCCTCCAAGAGACCCAGTACTTC. Amino acids: CASSVGLQETQYF.

This clonotype has a count of ten or more. The rearrangement links TRBV14 to TRBJ2-3, with 9 bases matching TRBD1. The CDR3 covers 15 residues. With V trimmed by 2 bases and J by 8 bases, 8 bases remained unmatched. Germline CDR1 is SGHDN and CDR2 is FVKESK. The DNA of the CDR3 is TGTGCCAGCAGCCAACTACAGGGGGCGCGTGGTACGCAGTATTTT. It codes for CASSQLQGARGTQYF. Supplemented by reference TRBV14 and TRBJ2-3, the full variable domain reads EAGVTQFPSHSVIEKGQTVTLRCDPISGHDNLYWYRRVMGKEIKFLLHFVKESKQDESGMPNNRFLAERTGGTYSTLKVQPAELEDSGVYFCASSQLQGARGTQYFGPGTRLTVL.

This clonotype was detected ten times or more. The V call is TRBV4-2, the J call TRBJ1-1; D uncertain. The germline gives CDR1 LGHNA, CDR2 YNFKEQ. Deletions cut 1 base from V and 0 bases from J, with 15 bases between. This CDR3 has 17 residues. The DNA of the CDR3 is TGTGCCAGCAGCCAAGGGCTCGAGTGGCAGGTGAACACTGAAGCTTTCTTT. It codes for CASSQGLEWQVNTEAFF.

This clonotype was seen only a few times. The V call is TRBV12-3 or TRBV12-4, the J call TRBJ1-4, with TRBD1 identical over 7 bases. Trimming at V came to 7 bases and at J to 7 bases, leaving 3 bases not matched to a gene. There are 12 residues in the CDR3. As DNA, the CDR3 is TGTGCCAGCAACCAGGGGGGTGAAAAACTGTTTTTT. It yields the protein CASNQGGEKLFF.

The V gene is TRBV11-2, the J gene TRBJ2-7, with 12 bases matching TRBD2. V lost 8 bases to trimming and J lost 0 bases; unmatched junction nucleotides: 5. This CDR3 has 15 amino acids. Looked up from germline, CDR1 is SGHAT and CDR2 is FQNNGV. The CDR3 DNA reads as TGTGCCAGCGCCGGACTAGCGGGATCCTCCTACGAGCAGTACGTC. Translated: CASAGLAGSSYEQYV.